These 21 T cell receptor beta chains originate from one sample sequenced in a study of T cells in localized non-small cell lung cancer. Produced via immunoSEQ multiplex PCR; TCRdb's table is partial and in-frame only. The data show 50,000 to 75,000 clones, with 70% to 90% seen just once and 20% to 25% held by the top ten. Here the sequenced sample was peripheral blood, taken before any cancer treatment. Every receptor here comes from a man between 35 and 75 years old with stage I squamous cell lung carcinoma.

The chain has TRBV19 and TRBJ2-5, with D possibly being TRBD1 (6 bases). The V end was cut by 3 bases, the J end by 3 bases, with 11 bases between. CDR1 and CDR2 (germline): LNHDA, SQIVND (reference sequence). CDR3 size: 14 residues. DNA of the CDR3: TGTGCCAGTAGTATGGTTCACAGGGAAGAGACCCAGTACTTC. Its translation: CASSMVHREETQYF.

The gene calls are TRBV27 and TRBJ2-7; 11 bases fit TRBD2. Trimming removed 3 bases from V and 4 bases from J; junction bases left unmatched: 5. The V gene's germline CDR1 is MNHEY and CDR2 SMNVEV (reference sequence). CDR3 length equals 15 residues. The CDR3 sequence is CASSFGSSGRYEQYF. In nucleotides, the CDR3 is TGTGCCAGCAGTTTTGGGTCTAGCGGGAGGTACGAGCAGTACTTC.

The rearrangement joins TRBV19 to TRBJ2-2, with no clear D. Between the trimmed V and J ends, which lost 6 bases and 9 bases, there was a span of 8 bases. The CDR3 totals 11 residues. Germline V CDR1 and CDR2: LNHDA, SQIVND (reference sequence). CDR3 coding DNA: TGTGCCAGTAGCCAAGGGAGGGAGCTGTTTTTT. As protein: CASSQGRELFF.

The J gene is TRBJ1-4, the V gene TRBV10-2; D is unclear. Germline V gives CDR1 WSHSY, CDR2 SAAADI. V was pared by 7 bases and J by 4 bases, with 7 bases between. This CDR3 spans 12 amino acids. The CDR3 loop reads CASTGFNEKLFF. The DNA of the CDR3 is TGCGCCAGCACGGGGTTTAATGAAAAACTGTTTTTT.

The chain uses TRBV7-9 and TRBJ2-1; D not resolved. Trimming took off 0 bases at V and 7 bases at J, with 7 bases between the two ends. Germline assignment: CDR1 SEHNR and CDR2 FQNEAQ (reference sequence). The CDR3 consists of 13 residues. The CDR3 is CASSLAQRNEQFF. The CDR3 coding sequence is TGTGCCAGCAGCTTAGCGCAAAGGAATGAGCAGTTCTTC.

CDR3 in DNA: TGTGCCAGCAGCAAAAGGACAGCTCCTTATCAGCCCCAGCATTTT. Its protein product is CASSKRTAPYQPQHF. This chain connects TRBV21-1 to TRBJ1-5; whether TRBD1, the table's D call, matches the DNA was not checked. TRBV21-1 is recorded as a pseudogene. CDR3 size: 15 residues.

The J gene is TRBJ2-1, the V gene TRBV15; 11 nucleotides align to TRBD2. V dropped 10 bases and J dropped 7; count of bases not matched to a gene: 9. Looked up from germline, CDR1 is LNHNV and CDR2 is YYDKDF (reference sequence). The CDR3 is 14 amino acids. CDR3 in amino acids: CAKGGLAGRNEQFF. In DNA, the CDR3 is TGTGCCAAGGGAGGACTAGCGGGTAGAAATGAGCAGTTCTTC.

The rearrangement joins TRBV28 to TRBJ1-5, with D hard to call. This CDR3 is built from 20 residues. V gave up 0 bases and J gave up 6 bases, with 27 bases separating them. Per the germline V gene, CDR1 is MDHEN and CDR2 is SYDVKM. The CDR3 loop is CASSLWFKGFYEDSAQPQHF. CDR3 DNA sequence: TGTGCCAGCAGTTTATGGTTTAAGGGATTCTACGAGGATTCGGCTCAGCCCCAGCATTTT.

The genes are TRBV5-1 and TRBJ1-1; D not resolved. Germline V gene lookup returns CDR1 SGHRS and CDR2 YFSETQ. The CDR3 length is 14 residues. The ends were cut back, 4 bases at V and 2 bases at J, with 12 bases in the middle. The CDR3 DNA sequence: TGCGCCAGCAGCCGCGGCGGGTCAAACACTGAAGCTTTCTTT. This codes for CASSRGGSNTEAFF.

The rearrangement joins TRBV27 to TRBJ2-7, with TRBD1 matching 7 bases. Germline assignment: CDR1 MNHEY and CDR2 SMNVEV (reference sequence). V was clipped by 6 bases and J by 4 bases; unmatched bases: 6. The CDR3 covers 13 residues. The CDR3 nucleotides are TGTGCCAGCAGCTGGGACAGCCTTTACGAGCAGTACTTC. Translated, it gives CASSWDSLYEQYF.

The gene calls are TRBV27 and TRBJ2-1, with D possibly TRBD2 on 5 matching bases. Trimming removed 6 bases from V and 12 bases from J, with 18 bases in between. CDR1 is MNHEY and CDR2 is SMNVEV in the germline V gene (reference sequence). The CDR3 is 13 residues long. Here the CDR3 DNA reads TGTGCCAGCAGCTTACTAGGGATGCGGGTGCAGTTCTTC. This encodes CASSLLGMRVQFF.

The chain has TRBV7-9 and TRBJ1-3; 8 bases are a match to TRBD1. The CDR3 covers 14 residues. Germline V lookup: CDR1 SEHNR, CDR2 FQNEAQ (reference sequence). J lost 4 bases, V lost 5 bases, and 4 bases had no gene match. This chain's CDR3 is CASSPQGGGNTIYF. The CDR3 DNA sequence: TGTGCCAGCAGCCCACAGGGGGGAGGAAACACCATATATTTT.

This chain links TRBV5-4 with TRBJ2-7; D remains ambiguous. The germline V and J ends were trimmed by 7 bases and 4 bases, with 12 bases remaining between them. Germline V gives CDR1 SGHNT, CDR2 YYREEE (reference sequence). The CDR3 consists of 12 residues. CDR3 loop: CASSFYGYEQYF. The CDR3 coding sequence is TGTGCCAGCTCCTTCTATGGGTACGAGCAGTACTTC. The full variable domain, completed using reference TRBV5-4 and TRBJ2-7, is ETGVTQSPTHLIKTRGQQVTLRCSSQSGHNTVSWYQQALGQGPQFIFQYYREEENGRGNFPPRFSGLQFPNYSSELNVNALELDDSALYLCASSFYGYEQYFGPGTRLTVT.

The CDR3 nucleotides read TGTGCCTGGAATGGGGCCAACGTCCTGACTTTC. Protein product: CAWNGANVLTF. The genes are TRBV30 and TRBJ2-6; D unresolved. The CDR3 sequence is 11 residues long. V was trimmed by 4 bases and J by 3 bases, leaving 1 base between them. Germline-derived CDR1 and CDR2 are GTSNPN and SVGIG (reference sequence).

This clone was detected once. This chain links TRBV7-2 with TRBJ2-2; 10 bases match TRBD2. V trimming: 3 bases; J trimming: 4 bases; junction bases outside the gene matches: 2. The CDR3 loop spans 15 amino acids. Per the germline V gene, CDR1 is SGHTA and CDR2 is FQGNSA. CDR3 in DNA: TGTGCCAGCAGCTTGGTAGCGGGAGGCACCGGGGAGCTGTTTTTT. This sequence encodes CASSLVAGGTGELFF.

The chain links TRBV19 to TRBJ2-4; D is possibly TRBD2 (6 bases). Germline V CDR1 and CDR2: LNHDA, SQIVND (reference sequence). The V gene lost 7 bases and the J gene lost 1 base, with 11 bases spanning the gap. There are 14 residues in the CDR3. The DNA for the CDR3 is TGTGCCAGTATGCAGGGAGGTGCCAAAAACATTCAGTACTTC. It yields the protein CASMQGGAKNIQYF.

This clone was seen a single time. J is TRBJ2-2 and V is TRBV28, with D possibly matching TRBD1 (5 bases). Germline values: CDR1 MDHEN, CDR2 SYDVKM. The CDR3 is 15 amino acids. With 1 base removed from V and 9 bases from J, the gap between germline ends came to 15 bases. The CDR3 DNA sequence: TGTGCCAGCAGTTTATCCGGTGACAGCATGTGGGAGCTGTTTTTT. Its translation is CASSLSGDSMWELFF.

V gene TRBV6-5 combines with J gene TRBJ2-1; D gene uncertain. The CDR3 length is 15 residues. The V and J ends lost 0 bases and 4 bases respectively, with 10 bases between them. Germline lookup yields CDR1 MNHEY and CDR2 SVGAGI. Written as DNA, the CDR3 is TGTGCCAGCAGTTACTCTGTGGGCTTTTACAATGAGCAGTTCTTC. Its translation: CASSYSVGFYNEQFF.

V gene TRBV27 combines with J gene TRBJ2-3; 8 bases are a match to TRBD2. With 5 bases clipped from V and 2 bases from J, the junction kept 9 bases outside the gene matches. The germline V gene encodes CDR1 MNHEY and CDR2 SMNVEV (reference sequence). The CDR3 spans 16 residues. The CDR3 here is CASSTFREGHTDTQYF. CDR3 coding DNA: TGTGCCAGCAGTACCTTTCGGGAGGGCCACACAGATACGCAGTATTTT.

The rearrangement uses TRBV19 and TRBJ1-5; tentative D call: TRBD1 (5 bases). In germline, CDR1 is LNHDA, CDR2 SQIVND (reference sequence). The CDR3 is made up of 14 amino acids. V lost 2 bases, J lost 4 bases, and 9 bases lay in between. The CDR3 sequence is CASSIQGGNQPQHF. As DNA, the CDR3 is TGTGCCAGTAGTATACAGGGAGGTAATCAGCCCCAGCATTTT.

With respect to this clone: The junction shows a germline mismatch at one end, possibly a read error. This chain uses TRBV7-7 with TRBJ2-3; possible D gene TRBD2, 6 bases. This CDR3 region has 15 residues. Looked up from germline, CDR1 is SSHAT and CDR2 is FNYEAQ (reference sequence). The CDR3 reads CASSLEAGSTDTQYF. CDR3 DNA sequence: TGTGCTAGCAGCTTAGAGGCGGGATCCACAGATACGCAGTATTTT.